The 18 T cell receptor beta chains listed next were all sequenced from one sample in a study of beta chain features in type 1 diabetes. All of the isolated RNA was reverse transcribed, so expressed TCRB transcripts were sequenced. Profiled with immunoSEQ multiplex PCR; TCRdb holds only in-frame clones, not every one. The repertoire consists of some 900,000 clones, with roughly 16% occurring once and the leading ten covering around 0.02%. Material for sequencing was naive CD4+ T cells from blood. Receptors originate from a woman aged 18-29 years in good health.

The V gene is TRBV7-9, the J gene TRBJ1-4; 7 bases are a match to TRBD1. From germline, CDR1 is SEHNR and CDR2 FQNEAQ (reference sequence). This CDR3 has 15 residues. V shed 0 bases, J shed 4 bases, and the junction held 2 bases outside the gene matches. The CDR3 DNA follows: TGTGCCAGCAGCTTAGCGGGACAGATTAATGAAAAACTGTTTTTT. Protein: CASSLAGQINEKLFF. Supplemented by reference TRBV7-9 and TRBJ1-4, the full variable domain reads DTGVSQNPRHKITKRGQNVTFRCDPISEHNRLYWYRQTLGQGPEFLTYFQNEAQLEKSRLLSDRFSAERPKGSFSTLEIQRTEQGDSAMYLCASSLAGQINEKLFFGSGTQLSVL.

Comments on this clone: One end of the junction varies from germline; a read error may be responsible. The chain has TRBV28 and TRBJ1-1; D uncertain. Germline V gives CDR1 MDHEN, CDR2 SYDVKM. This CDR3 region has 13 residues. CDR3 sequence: CASRETDYTDAFF. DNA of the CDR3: TGTGCCAGCCGAGAGACGGATTACACTGACGCTTTCTTT. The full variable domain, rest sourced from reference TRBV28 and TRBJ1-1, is DVKVTQSSRYLVKRTGEKVFLECVQDMDHENMFWYRQDPGLGLRLIYFSYDVKMKEKGDIPEGYSVSREKKERFSLILESASTNQTSMYLCASRETDYTDAFFGQGTRLTVV.

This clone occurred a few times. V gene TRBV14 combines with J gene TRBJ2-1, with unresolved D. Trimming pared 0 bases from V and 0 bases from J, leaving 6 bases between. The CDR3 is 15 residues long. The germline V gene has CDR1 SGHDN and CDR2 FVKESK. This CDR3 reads CASSQEPGSYNEQFF. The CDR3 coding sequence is TGTGCCAGCAGCCAAGAACCAGGCTCCTACAATGAGCAGTTCTTC.

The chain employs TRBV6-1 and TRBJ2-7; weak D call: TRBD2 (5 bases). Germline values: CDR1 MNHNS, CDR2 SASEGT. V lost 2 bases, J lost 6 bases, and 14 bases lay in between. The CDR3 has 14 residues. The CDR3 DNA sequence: TGTGCCAGCAGTGAAAGAGGGCAGCGAGGCGAGCAGTACTTC. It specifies CASSERGQRGEQYF.

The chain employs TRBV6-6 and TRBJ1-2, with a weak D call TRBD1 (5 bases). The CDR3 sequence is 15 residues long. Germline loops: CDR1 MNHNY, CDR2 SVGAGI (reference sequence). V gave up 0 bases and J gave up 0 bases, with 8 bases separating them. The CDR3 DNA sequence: TGTGCCAGCAGTTACTCCCCAGGGCCTAACTATGGCTACACCTTC. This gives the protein CASSYSPGPNYGYTF.

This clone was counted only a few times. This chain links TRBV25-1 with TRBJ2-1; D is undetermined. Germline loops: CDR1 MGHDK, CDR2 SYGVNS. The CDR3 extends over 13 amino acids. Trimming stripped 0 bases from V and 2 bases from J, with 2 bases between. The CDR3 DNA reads TGTGCCAGCAGTGAATATCCCTACAATGAGCAGTTCTTC. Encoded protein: CASSEYPYNEQFF. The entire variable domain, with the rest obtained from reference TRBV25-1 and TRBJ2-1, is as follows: EADIYQTPRYLVIGTGKKITLECSQTMGHDKMYWYQQDPGMELHLIHYSYGVNSTEKGDLSSESTVSRIRTEHFPLTLESARPSHTSQYLCASSEYPYNEQFFGPGTRLTVL.

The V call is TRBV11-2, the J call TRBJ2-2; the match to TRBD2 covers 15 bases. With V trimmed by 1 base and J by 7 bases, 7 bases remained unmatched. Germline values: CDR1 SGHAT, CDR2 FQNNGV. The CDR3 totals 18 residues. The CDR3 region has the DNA TGTGCCAGCAGCTTAGCGAGGACTAGCGGGAGGGCCCGCGGGGAGCTGTTTTTT. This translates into CASSLARTSGRARGELFF.

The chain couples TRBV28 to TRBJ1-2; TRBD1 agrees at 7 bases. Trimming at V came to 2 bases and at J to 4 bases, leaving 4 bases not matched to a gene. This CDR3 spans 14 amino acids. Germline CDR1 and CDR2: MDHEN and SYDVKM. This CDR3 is CASSLLGGIYGYTF. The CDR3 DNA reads TGTGCCAGCAGTTTACTAGGGGGCATCTATGGCTACACCTTC.

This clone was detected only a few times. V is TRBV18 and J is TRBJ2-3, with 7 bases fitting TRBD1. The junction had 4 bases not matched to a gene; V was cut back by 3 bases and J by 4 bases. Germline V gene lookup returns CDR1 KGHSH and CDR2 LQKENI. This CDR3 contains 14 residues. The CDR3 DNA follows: TGTGCCAGCTCACCGGGACAGAGTCCAGATACGCAGTATTTT. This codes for CASSPGQSPDTQYF.

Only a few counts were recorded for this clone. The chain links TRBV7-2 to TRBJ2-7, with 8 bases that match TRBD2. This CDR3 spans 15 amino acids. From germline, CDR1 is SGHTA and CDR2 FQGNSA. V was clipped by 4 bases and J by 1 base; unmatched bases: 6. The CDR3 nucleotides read TGTGCCAGCAGCTACTACGGACTAGCTTCCTACGAGCAGTACTTC. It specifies CASSYYGLASYEQYF.

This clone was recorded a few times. In DNA form, the CDR3 reads TGCGCCAGCAGCTGGGACGGAGCCGAGCAGTACTTC. Its translation is CASSWDGAEQYF. The chain links TRBV5-1 to TRBJ2-7; the D gene could be TRBD1 or TRBD2 (5 bases each). Germline CDR1 is SGHRS and CDR2 is YFSETQ. Trimming pared 3 bases from V and 6 bases from J, leaving 10 bases between. The CDR3 sequence is 12 residues long.

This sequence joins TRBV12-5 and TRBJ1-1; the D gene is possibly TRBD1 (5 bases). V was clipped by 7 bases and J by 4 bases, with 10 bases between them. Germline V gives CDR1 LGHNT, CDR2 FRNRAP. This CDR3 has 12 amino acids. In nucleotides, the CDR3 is TGTGCTAGTGCCTCCGGGGGCACTGAAGCTTTCTTT. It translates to CASASGGTEAFF.

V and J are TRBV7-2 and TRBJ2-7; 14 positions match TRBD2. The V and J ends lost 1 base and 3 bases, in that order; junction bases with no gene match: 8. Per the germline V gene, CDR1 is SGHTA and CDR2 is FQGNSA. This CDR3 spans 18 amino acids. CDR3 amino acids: CASSLGPGTSGSSYEQYF. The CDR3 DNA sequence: TGTGCCAGCAGCTTAGGTCCCGGGACTAGCGGGAGTAGCTACGAGCAGTACTTC. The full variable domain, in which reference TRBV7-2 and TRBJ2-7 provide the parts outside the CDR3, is GAGVSQSPSNKVTEKGKDVELRCDPISGHTALYWYRQSLGQGLEFLIYFQGNSAPDKSGLPSDRFSAERTGGSVSTLTIQRTQQEDSAVYLCASSLGPGTSGSSYEQYFGPGTRLTVT.

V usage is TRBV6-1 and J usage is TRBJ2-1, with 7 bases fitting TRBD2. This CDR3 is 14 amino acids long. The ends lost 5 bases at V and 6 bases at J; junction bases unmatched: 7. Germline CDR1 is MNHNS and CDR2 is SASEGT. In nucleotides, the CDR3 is TGTGCCAGCAGTCCCCGAGCTAGCGGCAATGAGCAGTTCTTC. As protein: CASSPRASGNEQFF.

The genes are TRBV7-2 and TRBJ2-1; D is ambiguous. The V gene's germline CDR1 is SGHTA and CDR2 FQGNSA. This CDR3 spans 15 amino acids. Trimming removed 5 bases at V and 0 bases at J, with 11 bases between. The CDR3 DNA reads TGTGCCAGCAGCAGTGTTGGTAGCTCCTACAATGAGCAGTTCTTC. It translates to CASSSVGSSYNEQFF.

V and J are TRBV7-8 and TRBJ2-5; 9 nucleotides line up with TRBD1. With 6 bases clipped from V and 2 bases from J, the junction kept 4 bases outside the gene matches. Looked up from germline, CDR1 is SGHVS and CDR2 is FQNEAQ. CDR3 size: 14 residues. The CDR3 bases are TGTGCCAGCAGAGCTGGACAGGGGCAAGAGACCCAGTACTTC. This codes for CASRAGQGQETQYF. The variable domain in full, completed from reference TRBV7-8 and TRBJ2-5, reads GAGVSQSPRYKVAKRGQDVALRCDPISGHVSLFWYQQALGQGPEFLTYFQNEAQLDKSGLPSDRFFAERPEGSVSTLKIQRTQQEDSAVYLCASRAGQGQETQYFGPGTRLLVL.

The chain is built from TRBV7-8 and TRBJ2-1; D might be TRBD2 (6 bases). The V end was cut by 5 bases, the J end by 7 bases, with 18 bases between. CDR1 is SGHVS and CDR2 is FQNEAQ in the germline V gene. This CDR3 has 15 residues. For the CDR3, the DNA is TGTGCCAGCAGCCGGGACTCCGATAAGGGGAATGAGCAGTTCTTC. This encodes CASSRDSDKGNEQFF.

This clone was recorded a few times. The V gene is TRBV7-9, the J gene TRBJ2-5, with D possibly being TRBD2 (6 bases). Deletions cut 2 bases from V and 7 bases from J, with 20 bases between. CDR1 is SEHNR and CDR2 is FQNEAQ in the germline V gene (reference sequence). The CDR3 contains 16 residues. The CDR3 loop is CASSLSGSGGLGTQYF. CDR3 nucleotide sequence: TGTGCCAGCAGCTTAAGTGGGAGCGGAGGGCTGGGGACCCAGTACTTC.